What follows are 31 T cell receptor beta chains derived from one specimen sequenced in a study of control samples from healthy donors and cancer patients (dated by TCRdb to about 2020). The receptor library was made with the immunoSEQ multiplex PCR assay. TCRdb re-hosts the immuneACCESS table, in-frame sequences only. Its copies lack some clones; in the studies checked, an unresolved V gene accounts for under half of them, and the cause for the rest is not known. The sample contains approximately 100,000 clones, about 88% of them found a single time. The top ten constitute around 40% of the sample. The sequenced material came from PBMCs. These receptors were taken from a man aged 65 to 79 with lung cancer.

About this clone itself: The same CDR3 is also encoded by other DNA sequences in this sample. This chain uses TRBV5-1 with TRBJ1-3, with D unresolved. V was clipped by 0 bases and J by 4 bases, with 8 bases between them. The CDR3 is 14 residues long. Per germline, CDR1 SGHRS and CDR2 YFSETQ. CDR3 in amino acids: CASSLAGVGNTIYF. The CDR3, as DNA: TGCGCCAGCAGCTTGGCCGGGGTCGGAAACACCATATATTTT. The complete variable domain, with remaining parts taken from reference TRBV5-1 and TRBJ1-3, reads KAGVTQTPRYLIKTRGQQVTLSCSPISGHRSVSWYQQTPGQGLQFLFEYFSETQRNKGNFPGRFSGRQFSNSRSEMNVSTLELGDSALYLCASSLAGVGNTIYFGEGSWLTVV.

The chain employs TRBV5-1 and TRBJ1-4; perhaps TRBD1 as D (5 bases). V gave up 1 base and J gave up 0 bases, with 7 bases separating them. Germline assignment: CDR1 SGHRS and CDR2 YFSETQ. The CDR3 runs 15 residues. The CDR3 loop reads CASSLLGATNEKLFF. Here the CDR3 DNA reads TGCGCCAGCAGCTTGCTGGGGGCAACTAATGAAAAACTGTTTTTT.

CDR3 in DNA: TGTGCCACCAGTCCCGGGGGGAGGAGCAATCAGCCCCAGCATTTT. Amino acid sequence: CATSPGGRSNQPQHF. J is TRBJ1-5 and V is TRBV24-1; TRBD1 is a possible D gene (5 bases). CDR3 length: 15 amino acids. CDR1 and CDR2 (germline): KGHDR, SFDVKD. V dropped 6 bases and J dropped 1 base, with 12 bases sitting between them.

The J gene is TRBJ1-2, the V gene TRBV14, with unresolved D. The ends were cut back, 3 bases at V and 2 bases at J, with 7 bases in the middle. CDR1 SGHDN and CDR2 FVKESK come from the germline V gene. This CDR3 contains 13 residues. The CDR3 is CASSHVSNYGYTF. For the CDR3, the DNA is TGTGCCAGCAGCCACGTCAGCAACTATGGCTACACCTTC. Based on the CDR3 plus reference TRBV14 and TRBJ1-2, the full variable domain is EAGVTQFPSHSVIEKGQTVTLRCDPISGHDNLYWYRRVMGKEIKFLLHFVKESKQDESGMPNNRFLAERTGGTYSTLKVQPAELEDSGVYFCASSHVSNYGYTFGSGTRLTVV.

This sequence joins TRBV7-9 and TRBJ2-7; tentative D call: TRBD1 (5 bases). The CDR3 length is 12 residues. Germline V gene sequence: CDR1 SEHNR, CDR2 FQNEAQ (reference sequence). Between the trimmed V and J ends, which lost 5 bases and 6 bases, there was a span of 11 bases. CDR3 DNA sequence: TGTGCCAGCAGCGCCAATAGGGGCGAGCAGTACTTC. Translating it yields CASSANRGEQYF.

This chain uses TRBV5-1 with TRBJ2-1; 13 nucleotides line up with TRBD2. The V and J ends lost 2 bases and 5 bases, in that order; junction bases with no gene match: 4. The CDR3 has 16 residues. Germline V lookup: CDR1 SGHRS, CDR2 YFSETQ. CDR3 coding DNA: TGCGCCAGCAGCTTTGAGACTAGCGGGGGGCACAATGAGCAGTTCTTC. Encoded protein: CASSFETSGGHNEQFF.

The CDR3 DNA is TGTGCCAGCAGCGTATTGGCGGGCTCAAACACTGAAGCTTTCTTT. Encoded protein: CASSVLAGSNTEAFF. The genes are TRBV9 and TRBJ1-1; D call uncertain. The CDR3 loop spans 15 amino acids. The germline V gene encodes CDR1 SGDLS and CDR2 YYNGEE. V shed 1 base and J shed 2 bases, with 12 bases lying between them. The full variable domain, its missing parts supplied by reference TRBV9 and TRBJ1-1, is DSGVTQTPKHLITATGQRVTLRCSPRSGDLSVYWYQQSLDQGLQFLIQYYNGEERAKGNILERFSAQQFPDLHSELNLSSLELGDSALYFCASSVLAGSNTEAFFGQGTRLTVV.

This sequence joins TRBV24-1 and TRBJ2-3; maybe TRBD1 (6 bases). CDR1 and CDR2 from the germline V gene are KGHDR and SFDVKD. The CDR3 covers 16 residues. With 3 bases removed from V and 4 bases from J, the gap between germline ends came to 16 bases. Written as DNA, the CDR3 is TGTGCCACCAGTGATCCCCAGGGGATGAGGGCAGATACGCAGTATTTT. Its translation: CATSDPQGMRADTQYF.

CDR3 amino acids: CASGPVQGGGNSPLHF. The CDR3 region has the DNA TGTGCCAGTGGACCGGTGCAGGGCGGCGGTAATTCACCCCTCCACTTT. This chain connects TRBV6-6 to TRBJ1-6; D may be TRBD1 (5 bases). Germline values: CDR1 MNHNY, CDR2 SVGAGI (reference sequence). Deletions cut 9 bases from V and 6 bases from J, with 21 bases between. The CDR3 is made up of 16 amino acids.

The chain recombines TRBV29-1 with TRBJ2-7; perhaps TRBD1 as D (6 bases). V lost 8 bases to trimming and J lost 3 bases, with 20 bases between them. The CDR3 extends over 14 amino acids. The germline V gene has CDR1 SQVTM and CDR2 ANQGSEA. The CDR3 nucleotides read TGCAGCTACTTAGAACCTCGGGACAACTACGAGCAGTACTTC. Translation gives CSYLEPRDNYEQYF.

The gene calls are TRBV5-1 and TRBJ2-7; D might be TRBD1 or TRBD2, each matching 5 bases. The CDR3 sequence is 16 residues long. Per the germline V gene, CDR1 is SGHRS and CDR2 is YFSETQ. V lost 0 bases and J lost 4, with 17 bases in between. The CDR3 bases are TGCGCCAGCAGCTTGGATCTAGGGACGGGCGGGTACGAGCAGTACTTC. Translating it yields CASSLDLGTGGYEQYF.

This chain connects TRBV30 to TRBJ2-7, with D perhaps matching TRBD1 or TRBD2 (5 bases each). The CDR3 is 15 residues long. V gave up 5 bases and J gave up 3 bases, with 20 bases separating them. Germline CDR1 reads GTSNPN; CDR2 reads SVGIG (reference sequence). The DNA for the CDR3 is TGTGCCTGGGGATCAGGGCCGAAGGGAGACTACGAGCAGTACTTC. It is translated as CAWGSGPKGDYEQYF.

The CDR3 here is CASSIPGTGNEKLFF. The CDR3, as DNA: TGTGCCAGCAGCATCCCCGGGACAGGGAATGAAAAACTGTTTTTT. This chain connects TRBV21-1 to TRBJ1-4; TRBD1 reflects the table's D call only, with no check against the DNA. TRBV21-1 is marked as a pseudogene. There are 15 residues in the CDR3.

V usage is TRBV6-1 and J usage is TRBJ1-3, with TRBD1 identical over 8 bases. From germline, CDR1 is MNHNS and CDR2 SASEGT. CDR3 size: 16 residues. The J segment lost 8 bases and the V segment lost 0 bases, leaving 9 bases of the junction unmatched. Written as DNA, the CDR3 is TGTGCCAGCAGTGAAGCGGAGGGACGGACAGGGTACACCATATATTTT. Translating it yields CASSEAEGRTGYTIYF.

The chain recombines TRBV28 with TRBJ2-3, with no clear D. Germline CDR1 is MDHEN and CDR2 is SYDVKM. With 6 bases removed from V and 3 bases from J, the gap between germline ends came to 13 bases. This CDR3 region has 14 residues. Here the CDR3 reads CASRAVGRTDTQYF. The CDR3 nucleotides are TGTGCCAGCAGGGCGGTTGGCAGGACAGATACGCAGTATTTT.

The rearrangement joins TRBV6-6 to TRBJ1-2; a weak D match, TRBD1 (5 bases). Trimming took 7 bases from V and 2 from J, leaving 14 bases between them. This CDR3 spans 14 amino acids. Germline loops: CDR1 MNHNY, CDR2 SVGAGI (reference sequence). The CDR3 region has the DNA TGTGCCAGCATTCTAGGGGTGGCAAACTATGGCTACACCTTC. As protein: CASILGVANYGYTF.

V usage is TRBV19 and J usage is TRBJ2-1, with a weak D call TRBD1 (6 bases). This CDR3 contains 13 residues. V shed 3 bases and J shed 8 bases, with 11 bases lying between them. Germline CDR1 LNHDA, CDR2 SQIVND (reference sequence). The CDR3 sequence is CASSIGQRDEQFF. The CDR3 DNA reads TGTGCCAGTAGTATCGGACAGAGGGATGAGCAGTTCTTC.

The genes are TRBV10-3 and TRBJ2-5, with 7 bases identical to TRBD1. From germline, CDR1 is ENHRY and CDR2 SYGVKD. V shed 10 bases, J shed 4 bases, and the junction held 9 bases outside the gene matches. CDR3 length: 13 amino acids. CDR3 protein: CATTGSLLETQYF. CDR3 nucleotide sequence: TGTGCCACGACAGGGAGTTTGTTAGAGACCCAGTACTTC.

The rearrangement joins TRBV7-2 to TRBJ1-2; 7 positions match TRBD1. This CDR3 comprises 12 residues. V lost 5 bases and J lost 8; bases outside the gene matches: 5. Germline V gene lookup returns CDR1 SGHTA and CDR2 FQGNSA. The CDR3 DNA reads TGTGCCAGCAGCCCGTACAGGGGCGGCTACACCTTC. This gives the protein CASSPYRGGYTF.

J is TRBJ2-5 and V is TRBV5-4; TRBD2 matches 7 bases. The CDR3 loop spans 12 amino acids. J gave up 9 bases and V 1 base, and 3 bases lay outside the gene matches. CDR1 and CDR2 from the germline V gene are SGHNT and YYREEE (reference sequence). This CDR3 is CASSLNGGAQYF. The CDR3 DNA reads as TGTGCCAGCAGCTTGAATGGGGGGGCCCAGTACTTC.

The chain combines TRBV24-1 with TRBJ1-4; the D is unclear. The CDR3 totals 15 residues. Per the germline V gene, CDR1 is KGHDR and CDR2 is SFDVKD. V was shortened by 3 bases and J by 8 bases, with 15 bases between the two germline ends. The CDR3 reads CATSDPKRLGEKLFF. The DNA for the CDR3 is TGTGCCACCAGTGATCCAAAGAGATTGGGAGAAAAACTGTTTTTT.

This chain joins TRBV28 and TRBJ2-7, with 7 bases lining up with TRBD1. CDR1 and CDR2 from the germline V gene are MDHEN and SYDVKM. This CDR3 comprises 14 residues. V was pared by 7 bases and J by 3 bases, with 9 bases of the junction left unmatched. CDR3 sequence: CASNMGQRDYEQYF. CDR3 DNA sequence: TGTGCCAGCAACATGGGACAGCGAGACTACGAGCAGTACTTC.

The CDR3 loop reads CASSLYDTTGELFF. CDR3 coding DNA: TGCGCCAGCAGCTTGTACGACACAACCGGGGAGCTGTTTTTT. The genes are TRBV5-1 and TRBJ2-2; no reliable D call. The V end was cut by 1 base, the J end by 5 bases, with 9 bases between. Germline V gene data show CDR1 as SGHRS and CDR2 as YFSETQ. This CDR3 region has 14 residues.

This clone occurred a few times. The CDR3 sequence is CSLGYPEAFF. CDR3 DNA sequence: TGCAGCCTCGGATACCCTGAAGCTTTCTTT. The rearrangement links TRBV29-1 to TRBJ1-1; no clear D. Germline CDR1 is SQVTM and CDR2 is ANQGSEA. V lost 8 bases to trimming and J lost 6 bases, with 10 bases between them. This CDR3 comprises 10 residues.

V gene TRBV10-3 combines with J gene TRBJ2-3; D ambiguous. Between the trimmed V and J ends, which lost 10 bases and 6 bases, there was a span of 14 bases. The CDR3 loop spans 12 amino acids. The V gene's germline CDR1 is ENHRY and CDR2 SYGVKD. CDR3 residues: CATCPGSDTQYF. CDR3 nucleotides: TGTGCCACCTGCCCGGGTTCCGATACGCAGTATTTT.

V gene TRBV5-1 combines with J gene TRBJ1-1, with 9 bases aligning to TRBD1. Germline CDR1 is SGHRS and CDR2 is YFSETQ. The CDR3 is made up of 17 amino acids. Unmatched junction bases numbered 10, after V lost 1 base and J lost 3 bases. CDR3 DNA sequence: TGCGCCAGCAGCTTGACCGGGACAGGGAAAGTTGACACTGAAGCTTTCTTT. Translated: CASSLTGTGKVDTEAFF.

The V gene is TRBV7-8, the J gene TRBJ2-3, with 9 nucleotides matching TRBD1. The V gene end was trimmed by 5 bases and the J gene end by 1 base; junction bases not matched to a gene: 10. The CDR3 contains 17 residues. CDR1 and CDR2 (germline): SGHVS, FQNEAQ. The CDR3 loop is CASSRGQGPLGTDTQYF. For the CDR3, the DNA is TGTGCCAGCAGCAGGGGACAGGGCCCTCTTGGCACAGATACGCAGTATTTT.

The V and J genes are TRBV11-3 and TRBJ2-5; 10 bases are a match to TRBD1. The CDR3 totals 15 residues. Trimming took 5 bases from V and 3 from J; bases not matched to a gene: 6. In germline, CDR1 is SGHNT, CDR2 YENEEA. CDR3 sequence reads: CASSMGQGIEETQYF. CDR3 sequence (DNA): TGTGCCAGCAGCATGGGACAGGGGATCGAAGAGACCCAGTACTTC.

The gene calls are TRBV5-1 and TRBJ2-2; D gene uncertain. Between the trimmed V and J ends, which lost 1 base and 7 bases, there was a span of 14 bases. Germline V gives CDR1 SGHRS, CDR2 YFSETQ. The CDR3 runs 15 residues. The CDR3 nucleotides are TGCGCCAGCAGCTTGAGTCTCACGTCAGGCGGGGAGCTGTTTTTT. This gives the protein CASSLSLTSGGELFF.

The chain recombines TRBV7-8 with TRBJ2-3; D may be TRBD1 (6 bases). The V and J ends lost 3 bases and 1 base respectively, with 8 bases between them. In germline, CDR1 is SGHVS, CDR2 FQNEAQ. CDR3 size: 14 residues. The CDR3 region has the DNA TGTGCCAGCAGCTTGAACAGGGGCACAGATACGCAGTATTTT. This gives the protein CASSLNRGTDTQYF.

The gene calls are TRBV10-1 and TRBJ2-2; D call uncertain. Trimming cost V 0 bases and J 5 bases, with 4 bases left between them. This CDR3 has 13 residues. Germline CDR1 reads WNHNN; CDR2 reads SYGVQD (reference sequence). CDR3 sequence reads: CASSESGTGELFF. DNA of the CDR3: TGCGCCAGCAGTGAGTCGGGAACCGGGGAGCTGTTTTTT.